The clone carrying this TCR beta chain was seen repeatedly, ten times or more. Its antigen is still unknown. TCRdb reanalysed the 5' RACE reads using MiXCR and keeps one entry per CDR3 protein. Of roughly 490,000 distinct CDR3 sequences in the sample, 14% are singletons; the top ten hold approximately 1%. Germline V gives CDR1 SGHAT, CDR2 FQNNGV. The CDR3 extends over 14 amino acids. Trimming took off 4 bases at V and 6 bases at J, with 14 bases between the two ends. The data are from a study of identical twins. Study-level results: Abundant cord blood beta clonotypes carried fewer insertions; memory repertoires showed none.

These same records also appear under a second study, on yellow fever vaccine responses in identical twins.

Sequencing input: CD4+ T cells sorted from blood. This sequence was found in a woman younger than 30 in good health. The chain links TRBV11-2 to TRBJ2-3; D unclear. The CDR3 sequence is CASSSPRSADTQYF. CDR3 sequence (DNA): TGTGCCAGCAGCTCCCCTAGAAGCGCCGATACGCAGTATTTT.